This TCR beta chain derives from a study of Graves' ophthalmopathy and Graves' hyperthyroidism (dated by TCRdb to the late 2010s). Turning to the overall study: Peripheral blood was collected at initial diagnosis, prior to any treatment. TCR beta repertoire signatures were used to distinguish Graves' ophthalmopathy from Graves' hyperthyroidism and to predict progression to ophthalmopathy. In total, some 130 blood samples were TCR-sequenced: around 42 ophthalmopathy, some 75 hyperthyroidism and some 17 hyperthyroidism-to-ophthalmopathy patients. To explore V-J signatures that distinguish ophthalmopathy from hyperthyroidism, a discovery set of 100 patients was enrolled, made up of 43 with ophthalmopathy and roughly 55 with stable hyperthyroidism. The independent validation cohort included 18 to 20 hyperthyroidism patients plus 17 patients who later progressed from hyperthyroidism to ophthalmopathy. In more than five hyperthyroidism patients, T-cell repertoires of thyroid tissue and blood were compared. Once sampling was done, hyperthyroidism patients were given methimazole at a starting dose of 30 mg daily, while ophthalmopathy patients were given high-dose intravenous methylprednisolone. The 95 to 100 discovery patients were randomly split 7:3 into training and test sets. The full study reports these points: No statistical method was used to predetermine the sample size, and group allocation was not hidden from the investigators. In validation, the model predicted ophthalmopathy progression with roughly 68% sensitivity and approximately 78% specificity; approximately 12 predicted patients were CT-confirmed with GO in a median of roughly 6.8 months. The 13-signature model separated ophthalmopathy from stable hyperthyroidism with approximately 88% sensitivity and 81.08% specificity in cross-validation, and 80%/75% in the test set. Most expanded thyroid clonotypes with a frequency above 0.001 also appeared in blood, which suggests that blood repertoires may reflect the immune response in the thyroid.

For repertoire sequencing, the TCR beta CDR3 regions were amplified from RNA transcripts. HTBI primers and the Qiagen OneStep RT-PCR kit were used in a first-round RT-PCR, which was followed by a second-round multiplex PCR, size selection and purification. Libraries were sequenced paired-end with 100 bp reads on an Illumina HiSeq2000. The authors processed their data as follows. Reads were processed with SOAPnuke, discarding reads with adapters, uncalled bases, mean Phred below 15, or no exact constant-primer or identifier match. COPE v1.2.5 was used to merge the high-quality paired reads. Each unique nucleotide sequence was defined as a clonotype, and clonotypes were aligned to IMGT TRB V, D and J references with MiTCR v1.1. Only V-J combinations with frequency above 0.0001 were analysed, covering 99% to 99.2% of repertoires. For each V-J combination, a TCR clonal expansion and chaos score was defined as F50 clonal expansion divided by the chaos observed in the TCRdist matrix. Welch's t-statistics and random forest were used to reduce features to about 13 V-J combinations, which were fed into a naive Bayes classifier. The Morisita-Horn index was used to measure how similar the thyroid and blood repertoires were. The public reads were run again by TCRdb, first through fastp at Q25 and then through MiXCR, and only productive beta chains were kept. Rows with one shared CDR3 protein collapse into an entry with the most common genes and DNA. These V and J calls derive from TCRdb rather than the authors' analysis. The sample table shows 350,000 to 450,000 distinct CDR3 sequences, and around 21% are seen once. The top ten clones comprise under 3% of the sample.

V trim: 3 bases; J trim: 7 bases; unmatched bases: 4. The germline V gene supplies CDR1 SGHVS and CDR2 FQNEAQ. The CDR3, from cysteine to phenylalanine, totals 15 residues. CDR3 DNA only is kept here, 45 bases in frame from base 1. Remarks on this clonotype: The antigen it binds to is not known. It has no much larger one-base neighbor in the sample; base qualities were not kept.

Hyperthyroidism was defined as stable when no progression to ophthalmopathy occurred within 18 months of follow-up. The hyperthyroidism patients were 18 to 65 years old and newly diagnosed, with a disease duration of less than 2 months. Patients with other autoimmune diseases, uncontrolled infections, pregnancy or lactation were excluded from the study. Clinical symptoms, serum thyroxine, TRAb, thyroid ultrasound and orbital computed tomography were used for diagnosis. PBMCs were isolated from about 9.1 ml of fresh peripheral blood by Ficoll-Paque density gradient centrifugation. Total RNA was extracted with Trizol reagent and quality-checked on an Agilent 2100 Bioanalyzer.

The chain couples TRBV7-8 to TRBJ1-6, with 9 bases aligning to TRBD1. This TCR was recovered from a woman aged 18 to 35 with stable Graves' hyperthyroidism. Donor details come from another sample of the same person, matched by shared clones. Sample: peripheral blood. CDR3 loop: CASSFRDRVNSPLHF. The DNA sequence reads TGTGCCAGCAGCTTCCGGGACAGGGTCAATTCACCCCTCCACTTT.